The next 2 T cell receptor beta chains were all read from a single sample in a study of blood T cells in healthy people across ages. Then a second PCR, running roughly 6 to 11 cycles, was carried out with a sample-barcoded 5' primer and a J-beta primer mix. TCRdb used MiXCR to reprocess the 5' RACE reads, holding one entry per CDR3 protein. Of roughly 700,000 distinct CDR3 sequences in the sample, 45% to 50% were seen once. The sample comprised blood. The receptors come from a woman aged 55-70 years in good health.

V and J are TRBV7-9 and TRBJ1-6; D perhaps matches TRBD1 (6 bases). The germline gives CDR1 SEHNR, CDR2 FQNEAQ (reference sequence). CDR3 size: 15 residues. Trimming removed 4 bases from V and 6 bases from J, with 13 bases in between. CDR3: CASSSGQKTNSPLHF. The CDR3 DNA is TGTGCCAGCAGCTCCGGACAGAAAACTAATTCACCCCTCCACTTT.

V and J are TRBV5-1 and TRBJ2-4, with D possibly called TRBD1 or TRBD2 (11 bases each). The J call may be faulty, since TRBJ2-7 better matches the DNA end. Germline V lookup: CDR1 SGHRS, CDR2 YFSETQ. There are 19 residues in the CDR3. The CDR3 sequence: CASSKGTGGTSGLLYEQYF. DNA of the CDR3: TGCGCCAGCAGCAAAGGGACAGGGGGGACTAGCGGTCTTCTTTACGAGCAGTACTTC.